This TCR beta chain is from a study of blood T cell repertoires in COVID-19. Study as a whole: Sources were T cells, B-cell-depleted T cells, or PBMCs; the material itself was cDNA or gDNA.

Profiling relied on immunoSEQ multiplex PCR, and the TCRdb table lists in-frame clones only, not all of them. The sample has hundreds of thousands of clones, about 87% seen once; the top ten hold 1.5% to 2%. Living in 24 US areas, the participants were between roughly 18 and 89 years of age. Participants' reported clinical history set cohort assignment. Germline V gives CDR1 SGDLS, CDR2 YYNGEE. Trimming left V 0 bases short and J 8 bases short, with 14 bases between. This CDR3 contains 14 residues. This clonotype originated in a woman aged 50 to 65 who had recovered from COVID-19. The chain couples TRBV9 to TRBJ1-2, with TRBD1 as a possible D gene (5 bases). Sequencing was carried out using PBMCs or T cells enriched from blood (not recorded which). The CDR3 spells CASSVGQSYQGYTF. The CDR3 DNA follows: TGTGCCAGCAGCGTAGGACAGAGCTATCAGGGCTACACCTTC.